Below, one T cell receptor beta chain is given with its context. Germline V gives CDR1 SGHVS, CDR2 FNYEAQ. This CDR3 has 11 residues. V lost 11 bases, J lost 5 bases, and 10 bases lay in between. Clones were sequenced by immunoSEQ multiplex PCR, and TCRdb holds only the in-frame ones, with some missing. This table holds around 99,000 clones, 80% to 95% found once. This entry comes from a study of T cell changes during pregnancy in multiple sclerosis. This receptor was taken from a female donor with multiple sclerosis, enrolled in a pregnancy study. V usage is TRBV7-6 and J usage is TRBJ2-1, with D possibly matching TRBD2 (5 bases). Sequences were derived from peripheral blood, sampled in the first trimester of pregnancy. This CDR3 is CARKEDNEQFF. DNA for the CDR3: TGTGCCCGCAAGGAGGACAATGAGCAGTTCTTC.